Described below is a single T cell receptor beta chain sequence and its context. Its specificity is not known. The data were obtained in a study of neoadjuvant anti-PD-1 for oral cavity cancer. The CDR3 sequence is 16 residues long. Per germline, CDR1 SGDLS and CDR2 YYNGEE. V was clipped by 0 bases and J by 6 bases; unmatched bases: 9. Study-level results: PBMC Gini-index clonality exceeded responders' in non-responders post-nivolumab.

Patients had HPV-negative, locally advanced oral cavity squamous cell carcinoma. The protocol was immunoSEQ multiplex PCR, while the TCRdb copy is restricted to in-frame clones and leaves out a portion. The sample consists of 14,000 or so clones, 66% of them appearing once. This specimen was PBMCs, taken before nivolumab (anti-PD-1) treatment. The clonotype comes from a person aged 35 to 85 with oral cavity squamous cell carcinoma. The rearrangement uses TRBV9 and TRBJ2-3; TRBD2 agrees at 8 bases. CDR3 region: CASSVESGGRLDTQYF. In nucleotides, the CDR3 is TGTGCCAGCAGCGTAGAAAGCGGGGGCCGTCTGGATACGCAGTATTTT.